This TCR beta chain was found in a study of blood T cells in healthy people across ages. Study conclusions and caveats: Both higher diversity and more naive CD4+ cells marked long-lived donors when set against aged donors.

The authors ran a second PCR of about 7 to 11 cycles using a sample-barcoded 5' primer and a J-beta primer mix. A single record per CDR3 protein comes from TCRdb applying MiXCR to the 5' RACE reads. The data hold some 920,000 distinct CDR3 sequences, with about 53% observed a single time. Donor samples were obtained from healthy Caucasian individuals from Russia, aged about 6 to 95. Total RNA extraction produced at least 5 micrograms (per sample) for the study. On this clonotype: Its antigen is unknown.

Trimming pared 1 base from V and 8 bases from J, leaving 14 bases between. The CDR3 totals 14 residues. In germline, CDR1 is SGHDN, CDR2 FVKESK. The chain carries TRBV14 and TRBJ1-2; no firm D call. The TCR was taken from a woman aged 55-70 years in good health. The source material was blood. The CDR3 DNA follows: TGTGCCAGCAGCCAAGCGCGGCCCGCGGAAGGCTACACCTTC. Its protein product is CASSQARPAEGYTF.